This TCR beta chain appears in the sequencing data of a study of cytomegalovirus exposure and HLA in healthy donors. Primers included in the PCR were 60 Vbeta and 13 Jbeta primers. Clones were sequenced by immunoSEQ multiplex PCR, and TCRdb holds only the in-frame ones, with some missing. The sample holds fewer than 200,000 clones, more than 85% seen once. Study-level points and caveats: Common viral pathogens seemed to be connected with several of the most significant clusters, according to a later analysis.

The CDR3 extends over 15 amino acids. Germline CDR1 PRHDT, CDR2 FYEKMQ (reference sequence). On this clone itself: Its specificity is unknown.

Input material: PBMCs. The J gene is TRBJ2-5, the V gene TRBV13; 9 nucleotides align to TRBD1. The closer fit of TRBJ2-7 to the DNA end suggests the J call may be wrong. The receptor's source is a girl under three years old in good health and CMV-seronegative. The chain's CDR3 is CASSLEGQGHYEQYF. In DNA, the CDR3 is TGTGCCAGCAGCTTAGAGGGACAGGGACACTACGAGCAGTACTTC.